This T cell receptor beta chain derives from a study of T-cell reconstitution after alpha-beta-depleted transplantation in children. Researchers prepared the TCRbeta library using unique molecular identifiers, the study reports. TCRdb redid the calling of the PCR reads with MiXCR, one entry per CDR3 protein. This table holds a few hundred thousand distinct CDR3 sequences, roughly 21% found once. The CDR3 is made up of 15 amino acids. The V gene's germline CDR1 is MDHEN and CDR2 SYDVKM. The V end was cut by 0 bases, the J end by 3 bases, with 9 bases between. The receptor was isolated from a human donor who donated a stem cell graft to a child with acute myeloid leukemia. This chain joins TRBV28 and TRBJ2-1, with D maybe TRBD2 (6 bases). The sequencing here drew on PBMCs from the stem cell graft donor, taken from the stem cell graft. The CDR3: CASSLWRRGYNEQFF. CDR3 DNA: TGTGCCAGCAGTTTATGGCGGAGGGGCTACAATGAGCAGTTCTTC.